This is a list of T cell receptor beta chains from one sample in a study of shared clonotypes between healthy human individuals. Repertoires were generated with immunoSEQ multiplex PCR, while TCRdb's copy carries only in-frame clones and drops some. The data contain 1.6 million or so clones, roughly 96% of them seen just once; the ten biggest clones take up 1.2%. What was sequenced was naive CD4+ T cells sorted from blood. Every receptor here comes from a young man in good health. CDR3s include the opening cysteine and the closing phenylalanine or tryptophan. The order of the fields is V gene, J gene, D gene, CDR3 protein, CDR3 DNA. A D gene is named only where the DNA matches it firmly.

v_gene: TRBV6-1
j_gene: TRBJ2-1
d_gene: TRBD2
CDR3aa: CASSEALRGLGRYNEQFF
CDR3nt: TGTGCCAGCAGTGAAGCGCTTCGAGGACTAGGACGCTACAATGAGCAGTTCTTC

v_gene: TRBV5-1
j_gene: TRBJ1-5
d_gene: NA
CDR3aa: CASSSRVGQPQHF
CDR3nt: TGCGCCAGCAGCTCCAGGGTCGGTCAGCCCCAGCATTTT

v_gene: TRBV2
j_gene: TRBJ2-5
d_gene: TRBD1
CDR3aa: CASKVGDSKETQYF
CDR3nt: TGTGCCAGCAAAGTTGGGGACAGCAAAGAGACCCAGTACTTC

v_gene: TRBV11-2
j_gene: TRBJ1-4
d_gene: TRBD1
CDR3aa: CASSSTGATNEKLFF
CDR3nt: TGTGCCAGCAGCTCGACAGGGGCAACTAATGAAAAACTGTTTTTT

v_gene: TRBV11-3
j_gene: TRBJ2-5
d_gene: NA
CDR3aa: CASSRDGEETQYF
CDR3nt: TGTGCCAGCAGTAGGGACGGGGAAGAGACCCAGTACTTC

v_gene: TRBV14
j_gene: TRBJ2-1
d_gene: NA
CDR3aa: CASSQLTSHEQFF
CDR3nt: TGTGCCAGCAGCCAACTCACATCCCATGAGCAGTTCTTC

v_gene: TRBV18
j_gene: TRBJ1-5
d_gene: NA
CDR3aa: CASSPGNNQPQHF
CDR3nt: TGTGCCAGCTCACCAGGCAACAATCAGCCCCAGCATTTT

v_gene: TRBV5-4
j_gene: TRBJ2-2
d_gene: TRBD1
CDR3aa: CASGPGQVNTGELFF
CDR3nt: TGTGCCAGCGGCCCGGGACAGGTCAACACCGGGGAGCTGTTTTTT

v_gene: TRBV5-1
j_gene: TRBJ1-4
d_gene: TRBD1
CDR3aa: CASSVGGGEKLFF
CDR3nt: TGCGCCAGCAGCGTAGGGGGCGGTGAAAAACTGTTTTTT

v_gene: TRBV28
j_gene: TRBJ1-4
d_gene: TRBD1
CDR3aa: CASRPGQGVGEEKLFF
CDR3nt: TGTGCCAGCAGACCTGGACAGGGGGTTGGGGAGGAAAAACTGTTTTTT